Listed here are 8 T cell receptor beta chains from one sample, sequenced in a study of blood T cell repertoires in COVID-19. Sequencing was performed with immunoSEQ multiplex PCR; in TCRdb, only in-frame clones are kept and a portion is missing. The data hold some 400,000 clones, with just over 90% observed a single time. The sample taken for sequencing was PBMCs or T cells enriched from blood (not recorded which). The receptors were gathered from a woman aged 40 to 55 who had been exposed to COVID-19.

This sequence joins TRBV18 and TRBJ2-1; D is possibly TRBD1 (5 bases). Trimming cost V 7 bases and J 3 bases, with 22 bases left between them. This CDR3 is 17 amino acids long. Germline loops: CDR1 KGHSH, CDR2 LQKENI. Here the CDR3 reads CASFATDSVRGYNEQFF. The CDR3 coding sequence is TGTGCCAGCTTCGCTACTGACAGCGTTAGGGGCTACAATGAGCAGTTCTTC.

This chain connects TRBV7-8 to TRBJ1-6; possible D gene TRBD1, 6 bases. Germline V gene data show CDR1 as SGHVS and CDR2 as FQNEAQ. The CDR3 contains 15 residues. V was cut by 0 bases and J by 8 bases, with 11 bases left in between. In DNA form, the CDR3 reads TGTGCCAGCAGCTTAGCGTTAGGGGGAGATTCACCCCTCCACTTT. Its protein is CASSLALGGDSPLHF. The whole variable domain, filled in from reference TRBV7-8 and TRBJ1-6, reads GAGVSQSPRYKVAKRGQDVALRCDPISGHVSLFWYQQALGQGPEFLTYFQNEAQLDKSGLPSDRFFAERPEGSVSTLKIQRTQQEDSAVYLCASSLALGGDSPLHFGNGTRLTVT.

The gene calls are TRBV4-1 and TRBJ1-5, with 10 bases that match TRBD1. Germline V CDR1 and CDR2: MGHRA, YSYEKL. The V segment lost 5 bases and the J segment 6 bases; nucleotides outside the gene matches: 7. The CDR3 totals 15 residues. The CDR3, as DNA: TGCGCCAGCAGCTATCGACAGGGGGCAAGTCAGCCCCAGCATTTT. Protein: CASSYRQGASQPQHF.

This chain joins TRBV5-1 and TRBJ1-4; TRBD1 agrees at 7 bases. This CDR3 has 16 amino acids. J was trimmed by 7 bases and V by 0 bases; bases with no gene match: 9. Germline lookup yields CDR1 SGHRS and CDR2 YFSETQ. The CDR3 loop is CASSLEVQGGFEKLFF. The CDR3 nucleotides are TGCGCCAGCAGCTTGGAAGTCCAGGGGGGTTTTGAAAAACTGTTTTTT.

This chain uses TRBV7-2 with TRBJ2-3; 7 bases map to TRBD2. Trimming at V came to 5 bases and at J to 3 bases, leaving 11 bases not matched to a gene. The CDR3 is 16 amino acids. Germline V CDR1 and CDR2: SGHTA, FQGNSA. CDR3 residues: CASSPRGAGLTDTQYF. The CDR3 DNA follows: TGTGCCAGCAGCCCCCGGGGAGCGGGACTGACAGATACGCAGTATTTT.

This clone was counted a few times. The CDR3 here is CASSYFGGIYNEQFF. CDR3 coding DNA: TGTGCCAGCAGTTACTTTGGGGGGATATACAATGAGCAGTTCTTC. The V and J genes are TRBV6-6 and TRBJ2-1; the D gene is possibly TRBD2 (6 bases). Per germline, CDR1 MNHNY and CDR2 SVGAGI (reference sequence). Trimming shortened V by 1 base and J by 4 bases, and 11 bases separated the two germline ends. The CDR3 loop spans 15 amino acids.

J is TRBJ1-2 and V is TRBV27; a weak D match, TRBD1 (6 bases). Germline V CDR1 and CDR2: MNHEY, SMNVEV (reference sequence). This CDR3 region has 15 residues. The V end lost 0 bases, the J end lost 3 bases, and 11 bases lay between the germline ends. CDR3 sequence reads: CASSLSLQGHYGYTF. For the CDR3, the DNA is TGTGCCAGCAGTTTATCCTTACAGGGCCACTATGGCTACACCTTC.

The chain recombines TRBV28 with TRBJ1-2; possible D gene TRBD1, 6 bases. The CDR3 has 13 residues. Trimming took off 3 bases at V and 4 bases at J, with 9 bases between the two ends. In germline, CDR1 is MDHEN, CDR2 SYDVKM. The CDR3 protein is CASSFRGAYGYTF. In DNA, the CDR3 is TGTGCCAGCAGTTTCCGGGGGGCCTATGGCTACACCTTC.